The clone carrying this TCR beta chain came up a few times. Antigen: not known. Trimming at V came to 5 bases and at J to 1 base, leaving 11 bases not matched to a gene. The germline V gene encodes CDR1 SGHTA and CDR2 FQGTGA. The CDR3 totals 16 residues. This sample was taken from a study of T-cell reconstitution after alpha-beta-depleted transplantation in children. General observations from the study: By about two months after transplant, alpha-beta T cells reportedly arose from several hundred graft clones that had expanded. Day-60 TCRbeta diversity that was high in some patients was derived from surviving recipient T cells and thymic progenitors. T-cell counts and diversity at one year post-transplant came mainly from newly produced T cells.

During its preparation, the TCRbeta library received unique molecular identifiers. MiXCR, run by TCRdb on the PCR reads, gives a single entry per CDR3 protein. The table records about a million distinct CDR3 sequences, around 30% of them present only once. This sequence originates from a boy under three years old who had a stem cell transplant for SCID, so the T cells may come from the graft donor. Here the sequenced sample was PBMCs, mostly from graft donor cells, taken 360 days after TCRalphabeta/CD19-depleted stem cell transplant. V gene TRBV7-3 combines with J gene TRBJ2-7, with 7 positions matching TRBD1. The CDR3 nucleotides are TGTGCCAGCAGCACGCACCTGACAGGGCCTTCCTACGAGCAGTACTTC. It yields the protein CASSTHLTGPSYEQYF.